This T cell receptor (beta chain) was profiled in a study of human T cells and chemical hapten exposure. Turning to the study itself: Donors were sensitized with 2% DPC on the upper inner arm.

This clonotype was counted many times. Its antigen is unidentified. CDR3 length equals 11 residues. Per germline, CDR1 SEHNR and CDR2 FQNEAQ (reference sequence). V gave up 10 bases and J gave up 3 bases, with 6 bases separating them. Time point: patch test 1, 2 weeks after DPC sensitization. The sample's treatment: therapeutic diphenylcyclopropenone sensitization with weekly scalp DPC. Drawing of blood took place ahead of applying each patch test. Study results and limitations: Alopecia affected the donors, so their immune response may differ from healthy people's. Expanded TCR sets contained significantly more large CDR3 similarity clusters than controls.

In TCRdb, the RACE reads were re-called with MiXCR into one record per CDR3 protein. The data hold some 380,000 distinct CDR3 sequences, with approximately 4.4% observed a single time. The source was whole blood, collected in connection with sensitization to the hapten diphenylcyclopropenone (DPC). The chain couples TRBV7-9 to TRBJ2-2; the D is unclear. This receptor was obtained from a woman aged 45-59 years with alopecia areata. Some clones in this sample may be carry-over from other donors' samples. This chain's CDR3 is CAITHTGELFF. CDR3 in DNA: TGTGCCATTACACACACCGGGGAGCTGTTTTTT.